This T cell receptor (beta chain) is from a study of cytomegalovirus exposure and HLA in healthy donors. Study-level points and caveats: In a later analysis, DRB1 alleles had the most associated TCRs; HLA-C alleles the fewest. Altogether, 160 or so TCR beta chains were recorded as cytomegalovirus-associated.

Points on this clone: The antigen is not known.

Germline CDR1 SGHVS, CDR2 FNYEAQ. V lost 1 base and J 5 bases, leaving 16 bases between the germline ends. The CDR3 is 16 amino acids. Donors showed nominal health when sampled, although they likely had unrecorded immune exposures. Both 60 Vbeta primers and 13 Jbeta primers went into the PCR. In the authors' workflow: Roughly 12 million shared chains were among some 75 million unique TCR beta chains counted in a later analysis. Clones were sequenced by immunoSEQ multiplex PCR, and TCRdb holds only the in-frame ones, with some missing. V and J calls and clone size are those listed in that table; D and trimming were worked out from the DNA. The table includes 120,000 to 150,000 clones, over 60% detected once.

The receptor was isolated from a woman aged 60 to 75 in good health and CMV-seronegative. The rearrangement links TRBV7-6 to TRBJ2-3; D call uncertain. The sample taken for sequencing was PBMCs. CDR3 region: CASSLGAPIGRDTQYF. As DNA, the CDR3 is TGTGCCAGCAGCTTAGGGGCCCCCATTGGGCGAGATACGCAGTATTTT.